The rows below give T cell receptor beta chains drawn from one sample of a study of blood T cell repertoires in COVID-19. Generated by immunoSEQ multiplex PCR, the TCRdb table keeps only in-frame clones and is missing some. This sample carries hundreds of thousands of clones, around 84% of them seen once, and the ten largest clones take 20%. Sample: peripheral blood. All receptors derive from a man between 25 and 39 years old with active or convalescent COVID-19. Both conserved end residues are trimmed from each CDR3. The D gene is left open where the match is weak.

d_gene,v_gene,CDR3aa
TRBD2,TRBV9,ASSVAFAERGGDTQY
.,TRBV5-6,ASSFGLGGYT
.,TRBV7-2,ASSLGGGGLVGYT
TRBD1,TRBV28,ASSPAGTGQRGYT
.,TRBV6-1,ASSESRYEQY
.,TRBV7-9,ASSLYVSYEQY
TRBD1,TRBV5-1,ASSSGQGTTGELF
.,TRBV12-3/TRBV12-4,ASSSQVSLPAF
.,TRBV6-6,ASGHTGGSSEAF
TRBD1,TRBV5-4,ASSSRTGNRYEQY
.,TRBV29-1,SVQEHPNTEAF
TRBD2,TRBV7-2,ASSPPTSGSGDIQY
TRBD2,TRBV7-3,ASTPGLAGRGETQY
.,TRBV29-1,SVSTGTSSYEQY
.,TRBV29-1,SPRDTSTDTQY
TRBD1,TRBV5-6,ASSLLQGAYTDTQY
TRBD1,TRBV29-1,SVEGTGRSEQF
TRBD1,TRBV19,ASSPLFGQAERGTEAF
TRBD1,TRBV4-2,ASSQGTGRPDEQY
.,TRBV2,ASRGSGADGYT
TRBD2,TRBV5-4,ASSLAGGPYEQY
TRBD1,TRBV5-1,ASNRDSFTGELF
TRBD1,TRBV3-1/TRBV3-2,ASSHRQGASYGYT
.,TRBV5-4,ASSYGGGGRLGVF
.,TRBV2,ASTLEYTEAF
.,TRBV6-2/TRBV6-3,ASSYQGGYTNSYEQY
TRBD1,TRBV2,ATAGTGPNYGYT
.,TRBV27,AVGTPNYEQY
.,TRBV19,ASSISHSNQPQH
TRBD1,TRBV27,ASSSQGMGGYT
TRBD1,TRBV15,ATSRGDRADNEQF
.,TRBV2,ASREGSDTQY
TRBD1,TRBV7-2,ASSSRDRVGETQY
.,TRBV18,ASSPRGLNTEAF
TRBD1,TRBV7-3,ASSPSGGSGNTIY
.,TRBV18,ASSRGVSNQPQH
TRBD1,TRBV30,AWSYTGDYGYT
.,TRBV27,ASGLGAVGEKLF
.,TRBV18,ASSPKPTSTDTQY
.,TRBV12-3/TRBV12-4,ASTKHPNTEAF
TRBD2,TRBV6-5,ASSSLAGGTKNIQY
TRBD1,TRBV9,ASSAGTVNSPLH
TRBD1,TRBV2,ASSEYRGMNTEAF
TRBD2,TRBV28,ASKVPAGRGTGELF
.,TRBV2,ASGGGIDSYYGYT